The source of this TCR beta chain is a study of CD8 T cells in acute hepatitis C reinfection. Concerning this clone itself: Its antigen is as yet unknown.

Whole-study findings and limits: About a dozen public clonotypes were found regardless of outcome. Acute resolver, follow-up resolver and acute chronic samples had similar high diversity.

Sample time point: naive CD8 control sorted from an acute-time-point sample. TCRdb keeps only in-frame clones here, not all; method: immunoSEQ multiplex PCR. The sample lists about 38,000 clones, just under 90% occurring once. Deletions cut 1 base from V and 9 bases from J, with 7 bases between. Germline lookup yields CDR1 SNHLY and CDR2 FYNNEI. The CDR3 has 12 amino acids. This sequence joins TRBV2 and TRBJ1-3; no firm D call. The source material was naive CD8+ T cells from PBMCs. This receptor was identified in a man aged 25 to 40 with chronic hepatitis C. The CDR3 DNA is TGTGCCAGCAGTGAAGAAGTAACCACCATATATTTT. This translates into CASSEEVTTIYF.